This TCR beta chain was observed in a study of blood T cells in healthy people across ages. Regarding the study as a whole: Per-million-T-cell TCR beta diversity fell roughly linearly with age.

Trimming at V came to 5 bases and at J to 1 base, leaving 7 bases not matched to a gene. CDR3 length equals 15 residues. CDR1 and CDR2 from the germline V gene are SGHRS and YFSETQ. A second 7 to 11 cycle PCR used barcoded and J-beta primers. Via MiXCR, TCRdb re-called the 5' RACE reads, giving one row per CDR3 protein. The sample has 550,000 to 750,000 distinct CDR3 sequences, about 21% seen once; the top ten hold under 4%. The study drew donors from healthy Caucasian individuals in Russia aged 6 to 90. Each sample yielded at least 6 million isolated PBMCs. At least 5.5 micrograms of total RNA were extracted per sample. As concerns this clonotype: Antigen: not known.

The source of this sequence is a man aged 65 to 85 in good health. The sequenced material came from blood. The rearrangement uses TRBV5-1 and TRBJ2-3; 7 bases match TRBD1. The CDR3, as DNA: TGCGCCAGCAGATTACAGGGGTTGGGCACAGATACGCAGTATTTT. Protein: CASRLQGLGTDTQYF.